This T cell receptor beta chain was identified in a study of shared clonotypes between healthy human individuals. Study findings and constraints: Larger richness was generally estimated for naive than memory subsets.

Naive CD8 populations comprised CD45RO-negative cells positively selected for CCR7, excluding terminally differentiated effector memory CD45RA+ cells. The CDR3 contains 17 residues. Germline V gene lookup returns CDR1 SGHAT and CDR2 FQDESV (reference sequence). V was pared by 4 bases and J by 0 bases, with 19 bases between. Samples underwent the assay at deep level. Clones were sequenced by immunoSEQ multiplex PCR, and TCRdb holds only the in-frame ones, with some missing. The data contain around 2.1 million clones, 90% to 95% of them singletons. Comments on this clone: Antigen specificity is unknown.

The sample was naive CD8+ T cells from PBMCs. The genes are TRBV11-1 and TRBJ2-7, with D perhaps matching TRBD1 (5 bases). The clonotype comes from a man aged 18 to 30 in good health. Some clones in this sample may be carry-over from other donors' samples. CDR3 in amino acids: CASSSMDRTTTSYEQYF. For the CDR3, the DNA is TGTGCCAGCAGCTCCATGGATAGGACAACTACCTCCTACGAGCAGTACTTC.